The T cell receptor beta chain under discussion was sequenced for a study of blood T cell repertoires in COVID-19. Profiling relied on immunoSEQ multiplex PCR, and the TCRdb table lists in-frame clones only, not all of them. Of roughly 250,000 clones listed, 80% to 90% were seen once; the top ten hold around 1%. V was clipped by 1 base and J by 8 bases, with 10 bases between them. In germline, CDR1 is SGHAT, CDR2 FQNNGV. This CDR3 contains 13 residues. The chain employs TRBV11-2 and TRBJ2-3, with D unclear. The sequenced sample was peripheral blood. The TCR comes from a middle-aged man with acute or convalescent COVID-19. The CDR3 spells CASSLGITLTQYF. The CDR3 DNA is TGTGCCAGCAGCTTAGGTATCACTCTTACGCAGTATTTT.